This T cell receptor (beta chain) was captured by sequencing in a study of blood T cells in healthy people across ages. CDR1 is KGHDR and CDR2 is SFDVKD in the germline V gene. The CDR3 is 11 amino acids. With 1 base removed from V and 8 bases from J, the gap between germline ends came to 2 bases. A note on this clonotype: Its antigen is undetermined.

Study-level results: Conclusively comparing naive with antigen-experienced cells was impossible with unsorted PBMCs. Donor CMV status was unknown, possibly confounding expanded clonotype changes.

For the second PCR, which ran for 7 to 11 cycles, a sample-barcoded 5' primer and a J-beta primer mix were used. TCRdb redid the calling of the 5' RACE reads with MiXCR, one entry per CDR3 protein. The sample shows around 800,000 distinct CDR3 sequences, roughly 25% of them seen only once. This sample was also put to use in a study of T cells of mothers and their children.

The chain recombines TRBV24-1 with TRBJ2-1; no clear D. Sequenced input: blood. This receptor was obtained from a boy between 10 and 17 years old in good health. The CDR3 coding sequence is TGTGCCACCAGTGATTTCTATGAGCAGTTCTTC. Protein sequence: CATSDFYEQFF.